A selection of T cell receptor beta chains follows, all from one sample in a study of blood T cell repertoires in COVID-19. Using immunoSEQ multiplex PCR, the repertoire was profiled, and TCRdb retains in-frame clones only, with some absent. The sample yields some 200,000 clones, around 86% seen once. Material for sequencing was PBMCs or T cells enriched from blood (not recorded which). These receptors all come from a man in his thirties or forties in a cohort exposed to, infected with or recovered from COVID-19 (not recorded which). CDR3s include the opening cysteine and the closing phenylalanine or tryptophan.

CDR3: CSVTGTGGINTEAFF
length: 15
V: TRBV29-1
J: TRBJ1-1

CDR3: CASSIPGTGDNEQFF
length: 15
V: TRBV5-5
J: TRBJ2-1

CDR3: CATSSLAGSYNEQFF
length: 15
V: TRBV15
J: TRBJ2-1

CDR3: CASSVAGQSYEQYF
length: 14
V: TRBV9
J: TRBJ2-7

CDR3: CASRSRPTREEKLFF
length: 15
V: TRBV5-1
J: TRBJ1-4

CDR3: CSVRIGGKLFF
length: 11
V: TRBV29-1
J: TRBJ1-4

CDR3: CASSPNTGEKVYTF
length: 14
V: TRBV27
J: TRBJ1-2

CDR3: CSVFLRTSGRGVLTDTQYF
length: 19
V: TRBV29-1
J: TRBJ2-3

CDR3: CASSLRSGENTEAFF
length: 15
V: TRBV28
J: TRBJ1-1

CDR3: CASSFRDRGYEQYF
length: 14
V: TRBV19
J: TRBJ2-7

CDR3: CASSLAPTGMNTEAFF
length: 16
V: TRBV5-1
J: TRBJ1-1

CDR3: CASSPTVHAYEQYF
length: 14
V: TRBV21-1
J: TRBJ2-7

CDR3: CAISAGGVNQETQYF
length: 15
V: TRBV10-3
J: TRBJ2-5

CDR3: CASSLKGVANYGYTF
length: 15
V: TRBV5-4
J: TRBJ1-2

CDR3: CASSLDRGEAKNIQYF
length: 16
V: TRBV7-6
J: TRBJ2-4

CDR3: CASSQDPPGQGGRTGELFF
length: 19
V: TRBV3-1/TRBV3-2
J: TRBJ2-2

CDR3: CASSERQGLLAGGFYEQYF
length: 19
V: TRBV6-1
J: TRBJ2-7

CDR3: CASSPEQTTSYGYTF
length: 15
V: TRBV5-1
J: TRBJ1-2

CDR3: CASSLKLAGNTIYF
length: 14
V: TRBV7-6
J: TRBJ1-3

CDR3: CAISESSGTYEQYF
length: 14
V: TRBV10-3
J: TRBJ2-7

CDR3: CASSLRQTSNQPQHF
length: 15
V: TRBV27
J: TRBJ1-5

CDR3: CASSVEGVPSYNEQFF
length: 16
V: TRBV10-1
J: TRBJ2-1

CDR3: CASSQESGTGPRVEAFF
length: 17
V: TRBV4-2
J: TRBJ1-1

CDR3: CASSFMTSGGSSTDTQYF
length: 18
V: TRBV5-5
J: TRBJ2-3

CDR3: CASSQEGPAGDREQYF
length: 16
V: TRBV11-3
J: TRBJ2-7

CDR3: CASRPGTDYQPQHF
length: 14
V: TRBV5-1
J: TRBJ1-5

CDR3: CASSSRASPYEQYF
length: 14
V: TRBV5-4
J: TRBJ2-7

CDR3: CASSLGAGGFSSSYNEQFF
length: 19
V: TRBV11-3
J: TRBJ2-1

CDR3: CASSLTGDGYTF
length: 12
V: TRBV13
J: TRBJ1-2

CDR3: CASSLVGGGTDTQYF
length: 15
V: TRBV5-1
J: TRBJ2-3

CDR3: CASREGGDSYSYEQYF
length: 16
V: TRBV5-1
J: TRBJ2-7

CDR3: CASSGRSTGMNTEAFF
length: 16
V: TRBV25-1
J: TRBJ1-1

CDR3: CASSQSGRVNEQFF
length: 14
V: TRBV6-4
J: TRBJ2-1

CDR3: CASSLFPGSPEETQYF
length: 16
V: TRBV7-6
J: TRBJ2-5

CDR3: CASRHKLQAENTEAFF
length: 16
V: TRBV5-4
J: TRBJ1-1

CDR3: CATSSLAGVSSYEQYF
length: 16
V: TRBV15
J: TRBJ2-7

CDR3: CASKGVAVPYEQYF
length: 14
V: TRBV28
J: TRBJ2-7